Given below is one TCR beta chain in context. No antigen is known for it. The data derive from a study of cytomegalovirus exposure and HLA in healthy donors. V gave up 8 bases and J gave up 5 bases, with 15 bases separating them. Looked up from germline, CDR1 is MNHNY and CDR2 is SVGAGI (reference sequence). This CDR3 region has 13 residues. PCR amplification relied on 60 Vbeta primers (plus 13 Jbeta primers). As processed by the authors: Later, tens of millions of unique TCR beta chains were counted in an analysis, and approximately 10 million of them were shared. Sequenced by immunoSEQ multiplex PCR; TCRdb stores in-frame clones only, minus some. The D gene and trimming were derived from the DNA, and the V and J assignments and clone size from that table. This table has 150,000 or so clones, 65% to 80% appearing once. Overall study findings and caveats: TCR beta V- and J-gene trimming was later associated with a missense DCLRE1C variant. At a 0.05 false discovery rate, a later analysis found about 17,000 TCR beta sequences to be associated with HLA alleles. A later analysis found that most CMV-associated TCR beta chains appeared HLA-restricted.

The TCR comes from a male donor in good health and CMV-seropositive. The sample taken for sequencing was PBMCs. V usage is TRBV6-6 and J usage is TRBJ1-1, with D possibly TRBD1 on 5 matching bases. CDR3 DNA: TGTGCCAGCTGGATAGGGGTTGGAACTGAAGCTTTCTTT. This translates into CASWIGVGTEAFF.